A single sample gave rise to the 20 T cell receptor beta chains below, sequenced in a study of kidney transplant recipient with SARS-CoV-2 infection. TCRdb processed the reads anew with MiXCR; each CDR3 protein has one entry. Here the sample spans fewer than 250,000 distinct CDR3 sequences, under 30% being singletons. The source was a blood sample, collected at baseline and on roughly day 110 from a kidney transplant recipient. These receptor sequences come from a young adult male patient who had COVID-19 and was a kidney transplant recipient. Some T cells could come from the graft donor.

As for this clonotype: It may be a read error: a sequence one base away is much more abundant. The conserved final phenylalanine or tryptophan is absent from the CDR3, which likely points to a read error. The gene calls are TRBV2 and TRBJ1-6; tentatively, D is TRBD1 (5 bases). This CDR3 is built from 12 residues. V gave up 4 bases and J gave up 7 bases, with 5 bases separating them. Germline V gives CDR1 SNHLY, CDR2 FYNNEI. CDR3 in amino acids: CASSGGNSPLHL. The DNA for the CDR3 is TGTGCCAGCAGTGGGGGGAATTCACCCCTCCACCTT.

This chain joins TRBV6-5 and TRBJ2-1; 8 positions match TRBD1. Unmatched junction bases numbered 7, after V lost 2 bases and J lost 4 bases. Per germline, CDR1 MNHEY and CDR2 SVGAGI. The CDR3 consists of 16 residues. CDR3 coding DNA: TGTGCCAGCAGTTACCTCGACAGGGGACCTTACAATGAGCAGTTCTTC. Protein product: CASSYLDRGPYNEQFF.

In its sample, this clonotype was seen many times. The CDR3, as DNA: TGTGCCACCAGTGATCCAGGGGGAGTAGGGACCCAGTACTTC. It specifies CATSDPGGVGTQYF. The chain joins TRBV24-1 to TRBJ2-5; 7 positions match TRBD1. The CDR3 is 14 amino acids. V was pared by 3 bases and J by 7 bases, with 7 bases of the junction left unmatched. Germline lookup yields CDR1 KGHDR and CDR2 SFDVKD.

This clonotype was picked up many times. The V gene is TRBV2, the J gene TRBJ1-1; D gene uncertain. The CDR3 covers 13 residues. Trimming took 8 bases from V and 1 from J, leaving 11 bases between them. Germline CDR1 is SNHLY and CDR2 is FYNNEI. Here the CDR3 DNA reads TGTGCCAGCCCATCAAAGGGGAACACTGAAGCTTTCTTT. It is translated as CASPSKGNTEAFF.

This clonotype was counted ten times or more. The chain combines TRBV9 with TRBJ2-7; D uncertain. This CDR3 spans 15 amino acids. The V and J ends lost 3 bases and 4 bases respectively, with 17 bases between them. Germline V gives CDR1 SGDLS, CDR2 YYNGEE. CDR3 amino acids: CASSASPAPEYEQYF. The CDR3 nucleotides read TGTGCCAGCAGCGCCTCCCCCGCCCCAGAATACGAGCAGTACTTC.

Concerning this clonotype itself: A read error may account for a junction end that differs from germline. The chain is built from TRBV6-5 and TRBJ1-2; no clear D gene. Germline V CDR1 and CDR2: MNHEY, SVGAGI. The length of the CDR3 is 17 residues. The CDR3 protein is CARSCLNPMRKTYGYTF. CDR3 coding DNA: TGTGCCAGAAGTTGCCTTAACCCTATGCGAAAGACCTATGGCTACACCTTC.

This clonotype was counted many times. The chain combines TRBV11-3 with TRBJ1-6; 12 bases fit TRBD1. Trimming took 7 bases from V and 10 from J; bases not matched to a gene: 5. This CDR3 comprises 14 residues. Per the germline V gene, CDR1 is SGHNT and CDR2 is YENEEA. CDR3 coding DNA: TGTGCCAGCAACTCCGGGACAGGGGGCTCACCCCTCCACTTT. Its protein product is CASNSGTGGSPLHF.

This clonotype appeared many times. The rearrangement joins TRBV29-1 to TRBJ2-2; 8 bases agree with TRBD2. The CDR3 has 13 amino acids. Germline CDR1 reads SQVTM; CDR2 reads ANQGSEA. The junction had 7 bases not matched to a gene; V was cut back by 7 bases and J by 6 bases. CDR3 residues: CSGSGRDAGELFF. DNA for the CDR3: TGCAGCGGGAGCGGGAGAGATGCCGGGGAGCTGTTTTTT.

Ten or more counts support this clonotype. The chain employs TRBV19 and TRBJ1-2; tentative D call: TRBD1 (6 bases). The CDR3 runs 15 residues. V shed 3 bases and J shed 2 bases, with 13 bases lying between them. Germline assignment: CDR1 LNHDA and CDR2 SQIVND (reference sequence). The CDR3 DNA reads as TGTGCCAGTAGTATTAGGTCGGGACACAACTATGGCTACACCTTC. As protein: CASSIRSGHNYGYTF.

In the case of this clonotype: At one of its ends the junction is not consistent with the germline gene, which may arise from a read error. The chain carries TRBV6-8 and TRBJ2-1; 8 bases line up with TRBD2. Germline values: CDR1 MNHGY, CDR2 SAAAGT. The CDR3 extends over 16 amino acids. DNA of the CDR3: TGTGCCGGCAGTTACTCTGGTGGACTAGCTTTGAATGAGCAGTTCTTC. It translates to CAGSYSGGLALNEQFF.

This clonotype was detected many times. The rearrangement links TRBV5-8 to TRBJ2-5, with 9 bases fitting TRBD2. The CDR3 length is 15 residues. J was trimmed by 1 base and V by 7 bases; bases with no gene match: 8. The germline V gene encodes CDR1 SGHTS and CDR2 YDEGEE. This CDR3 reads CASSPSGIGQETQYF. The DNA of the CDR3 is TGTGCCAGCTCCCCTAGCGGGATCGGCCAAGAGACCCAGTACTTC.

In regard to this clonotype: This clone may be a read error of a much larger clone one base away. This rearrangement joins TRBV6-9 to TRBJ1-2; D uncertain. Germline lookup yields CDR1 MNHGY and CDR2 SVAAGI. The V end lost 3 bases, the J end lost 4 bases, and 21 bases lay between the germline ends. CDR3 length equals 17 residues. CDR3 loop: CASSYHMPYRKTYGYTF. The CDR3 DNA sequence: TGTGCCAGCAGTTACCACATGCCTTACAGAAAGACCTATGGCTACACCTTC.

This clonotype was recorded many times. CDR3 residues: CASSTVGQGKYGYTF. DNA for the CDR3: TGTGCCAGCAGTACCGTTGGACAGGGAAAGTATGGCTACACCTTC. This rearrangement joins TRBV27 to TRBJ1-2; TRBD1 aligns across 8 bases. J lost 5 bases, V lost 5 bases, and 10 bases had no gene match. CDR1 is MNHEY, CDR2 SMNVEV, per germline (reference sequence). The CDR3 extends over 15 amino acids.

Note on this clonotype: Since a much larger clone is just one base distant, this may be a read error. The genes are TRBV5-5 and TRBJ2-7; D is perhaps TRBD2 (6 bases). CDR3 length: 15 amino acids. The germline V gene encodes CDR1 SGHKS and CDR2 YYEKEE (reference sequence). Deletions cut 2 bases from V and 9 bases from J, with 21 bases between. The CDR3 sequence: CASSFSTAGSRGQYF. CDR3 nucleotides: TGTGCCAGCAGCTTTAGTACGGCCGGGAGCCGCGGGCAGTACTTC.

There are many counts of this clonotype. The chain carries TRBV5-1 and TRBJ1-3; D gene unclear. The germline V and J ends were trimmed by 1 base and 0 bases, with 11 bases remaining between them. This CDR3 contains 16 residues. Per the germline V gene, CDR1 is SGHRS and CDR2 is YFSETQ. The CDR3 spells CASSLSPGASGNTIYF. The CDR3 DNA sequence: TGCGCCAGCAGCTTGTCCCCAGGAGCCTCTGGAAACACCATATATTTT.

Comment on this clonotype: A read error may be the cause here, since a much bigger clone is one base away. This rearrangement joins TRBV6-6 to TRBJ1-2; no reliable D call. The CDR3 spans 15 residues. Germline V CDR1 and CDR2: MNHNY, SVGAGI (reference sequence). The CDR3 nucleotides read TGTGCCAGCAGTTACGCTGCAGGCTCTAACTATGGCTGCACCTTC. It codes for CASSYAAGSNYGCTF.

This clonotype has a count of ten or more. V is TRBV30 and J is TRBJ1-5; no clear D. V was cut by 2 bases and J by 7 bases, with 12 bases left in between. Looked up from germline, CDR1 is GTSNPN and CDR2 is SVGIG (reference sequence). The CDR3 runs 13 residues. CDR3 protein: CAWSQSLGQPQHF. CDR3 bases: TGTGCCTGGAGTCAATCCCTAGGGCAGCCCCAGCATTTT.

Comment on this clonotype: This sequence may be a read error, since a much larger clone differs from it by one base. The chain is built from TRBV20-1 and TRBJ1-5, with 7 bases identical to TRBD1. The germline V gene encodes CDR1 DFQATT and CDR2 SNEGSKA (reference sequence). The CDR3 covers 15 residues. The CDR3 region has the DNA TGCAATGTGCCTGGGTTGGACAGGAGCAATCAGCCCCAGCATTTT. This translates into CNVPGLDRSNQPQHF.

With regard to this clonotype: A much larger clonotype is one base distant, so this may be a read error. The chain carries TRBV29-1 and TRBJ2-3, with D perhaps TRBD2 (5 bases). Deletions cut 5 bases from V and 4 bases from J, with 13 bases between. The germline V gene has CDR1 SQVTM and CDR2 ANQGSEA. The CDR3 contains 13 residues. In nucleotides, the CDR3 is TGCAGCGTTTTAGGACTCGGCGCAGATACGCAGTATTTT. It encodes CSVLGLGADTQYF.

This clonotype occurred many times. V usage is TRBV9 and J usage is TRBJ1-1; TRBD1 aligns across 9 bases. Germline V CDR1 and CDR2: SGDLS, YYNGEE. CDR3 size: 18 residues. Trimming took 2 bases from V and 1 from J; bases not matched to a gene: 12. CDR3: CASSVSQGARGKNTEAFF. CDR3 nucleotide sequence: TGTGCCAGCAGCGTTTCACAGGGGGCGAGGGGCAAGAACACTGAAGCTTTCTTT. The whole variable domain, remainder taken from reference TRBV9 and TRBJ1-1, is DSGVTQTPKHLITATGQRVTLRCSPRSGDLSVYWYQQSLDQGLQFLIQYYNGEERAKGNILERFSAQQFPDLHSELNLSSLELGDSALYFCASSVSQGARGKNTEAFFGQGTRLTVV.